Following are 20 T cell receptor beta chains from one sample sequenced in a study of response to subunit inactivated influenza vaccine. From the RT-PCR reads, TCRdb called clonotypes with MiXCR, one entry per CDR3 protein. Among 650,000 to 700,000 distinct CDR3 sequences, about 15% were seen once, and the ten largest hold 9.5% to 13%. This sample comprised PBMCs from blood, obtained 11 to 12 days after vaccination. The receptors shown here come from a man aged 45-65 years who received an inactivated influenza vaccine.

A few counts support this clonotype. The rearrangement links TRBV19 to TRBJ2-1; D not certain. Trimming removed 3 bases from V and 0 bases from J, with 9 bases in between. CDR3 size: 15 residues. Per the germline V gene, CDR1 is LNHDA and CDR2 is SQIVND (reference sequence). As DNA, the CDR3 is TGTGCCAGTAGTATTTCGGTGAGCTCCTACAATGAGCAGTTCTTC. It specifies CASSISVSSYNEQFF. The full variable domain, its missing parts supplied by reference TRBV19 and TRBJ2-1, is DGGITQSPKYLFRKEGQNVTLSCEQNLNHDAMYWYRQDPGQGLRLIYYSQIVNDFQKGDIAEGYSVSREKKESFPLTVTSAQKNPTAFYLCASSISVSSYNEQFFGPGTRLTVL.

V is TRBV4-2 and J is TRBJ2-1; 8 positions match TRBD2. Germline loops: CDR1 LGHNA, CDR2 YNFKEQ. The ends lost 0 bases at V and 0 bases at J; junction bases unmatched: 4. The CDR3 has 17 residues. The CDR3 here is CASSQDQAGVSYNEQFF. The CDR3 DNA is TGTGCCAGCAGCCAAGATCAAGCGGGGGTCTCCTACAATGAGCAGTTCTTC.

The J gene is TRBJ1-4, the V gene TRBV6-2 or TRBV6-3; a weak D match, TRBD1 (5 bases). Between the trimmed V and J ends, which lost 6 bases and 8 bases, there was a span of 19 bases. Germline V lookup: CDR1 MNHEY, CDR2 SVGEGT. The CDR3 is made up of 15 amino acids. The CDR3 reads CASSPFGGRGEKLFF. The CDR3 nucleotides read TGTGCCAGCAGCCCCTTCGGGGGACGAGGAGAAAAACTGTTTTTT.

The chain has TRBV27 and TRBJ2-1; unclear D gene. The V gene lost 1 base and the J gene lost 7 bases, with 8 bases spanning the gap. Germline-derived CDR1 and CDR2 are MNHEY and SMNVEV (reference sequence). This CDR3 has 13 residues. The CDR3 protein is CASSLYLWNEQFF. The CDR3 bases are TGTGCCAGCAGTTTATATCTGTGGAATGAGCAGTTCTTC.

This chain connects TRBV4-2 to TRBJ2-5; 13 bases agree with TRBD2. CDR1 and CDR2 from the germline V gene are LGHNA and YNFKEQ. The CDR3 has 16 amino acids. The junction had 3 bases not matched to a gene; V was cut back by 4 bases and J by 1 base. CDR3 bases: TGTGCCAGCAGCCGATGGACTAGCGGGGGCCAAGAGACCCAGTACTTC. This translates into CASSRWTSGGQETQYF.

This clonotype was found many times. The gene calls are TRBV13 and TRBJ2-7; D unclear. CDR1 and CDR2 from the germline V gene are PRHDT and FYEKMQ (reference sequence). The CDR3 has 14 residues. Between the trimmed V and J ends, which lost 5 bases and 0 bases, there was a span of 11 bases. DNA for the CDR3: TGTGCCAGCAGCCTCTCATCGAGCTCCTACGAGCAGTACTTC. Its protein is CASSLSSSSYEQYF.

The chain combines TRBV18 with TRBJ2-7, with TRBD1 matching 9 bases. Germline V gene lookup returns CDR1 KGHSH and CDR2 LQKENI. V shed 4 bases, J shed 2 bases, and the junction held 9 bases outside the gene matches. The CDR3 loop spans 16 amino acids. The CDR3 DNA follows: TGTGCCAGCTCACTCGCCCCCGGGACAGGGACCTACGAGCAGTACTTC. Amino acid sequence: CASSLAPGTGTYEQYF.

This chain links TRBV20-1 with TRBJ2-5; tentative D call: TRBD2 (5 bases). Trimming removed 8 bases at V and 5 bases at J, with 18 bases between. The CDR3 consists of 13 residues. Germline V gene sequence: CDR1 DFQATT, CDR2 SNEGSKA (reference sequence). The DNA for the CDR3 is TGCAGTCCCTCCGCGGTGGGAGTGGAGACCCAGTACTTC. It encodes CSPSAVGVETQYF.

The CDR3 loop is CASSPRSPAEAFF. CDR3 bases: TGTGCCAGCAGCCCACGATCACCCGCTGAAGCTTTCTTT. This rearrangement joins TRBV28 to TRBJ1-1; D gene uncertain. V gave up 6 bases and J gave up 6 bases, with 14 bases separating them. The germline CDR1 and CDR2 sequences are MDHEN and SYDVKM. This CDR3 contains 13 residues.

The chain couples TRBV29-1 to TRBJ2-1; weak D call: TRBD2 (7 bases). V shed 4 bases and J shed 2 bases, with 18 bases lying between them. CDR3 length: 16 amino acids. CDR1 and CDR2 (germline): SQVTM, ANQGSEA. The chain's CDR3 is CSVGGEAGTPYNEQFF. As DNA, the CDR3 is TGCAGCGTTGGAGGGGAAGCGGGGACACCCTACAATGAGCAGTTCTTC.

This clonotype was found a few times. CDR3: CASSQESTYYGYTF. CDR3 coding DNA: TGTGCCAGCAGCCAAGAAAGCACTTACTATGGCTACACCTTC. This rearrangement joins TRBV3-1 to TRBJ1-2; no firm D call. Germline-derived CDR1 and CDR2 are LGHDT and YNNKEL (reference sequence). With 0 bases removed from V and 3 bases from J, the gap between germline ends came to 8 bases. The CDR3 spans 14 residues.

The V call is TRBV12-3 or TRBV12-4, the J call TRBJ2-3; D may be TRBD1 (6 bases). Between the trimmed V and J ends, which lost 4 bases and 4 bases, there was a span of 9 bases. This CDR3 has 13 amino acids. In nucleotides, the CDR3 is TGTGCCAGCAGTTCCCGACAGGCAGATACGCAGTATTTT. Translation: CASSSRQADTQYF.

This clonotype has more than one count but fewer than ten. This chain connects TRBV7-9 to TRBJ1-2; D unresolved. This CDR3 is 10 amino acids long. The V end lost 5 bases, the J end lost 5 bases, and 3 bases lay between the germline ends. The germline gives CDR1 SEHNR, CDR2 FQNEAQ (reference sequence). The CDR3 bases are TGTGCCAGCAGCATATATGGCTACACCTTC. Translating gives CASSIYGYTF.

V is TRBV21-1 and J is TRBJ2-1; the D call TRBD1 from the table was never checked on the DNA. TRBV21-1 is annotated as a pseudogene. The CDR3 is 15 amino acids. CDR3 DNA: TGTGCCAGCAGCACCCGGGACAGGGCCTACAATGAGCAGTTCTTC. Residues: CASSTRDRAYNEQFF.

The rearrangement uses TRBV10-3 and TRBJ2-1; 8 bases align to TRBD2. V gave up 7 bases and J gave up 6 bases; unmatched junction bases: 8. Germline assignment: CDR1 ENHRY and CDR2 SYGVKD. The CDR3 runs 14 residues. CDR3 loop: CAITRAGESNEQFF. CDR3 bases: TGTGCCATCACCAGAGCGGGAGAGTCCAATGAGCAGTTCTTC.

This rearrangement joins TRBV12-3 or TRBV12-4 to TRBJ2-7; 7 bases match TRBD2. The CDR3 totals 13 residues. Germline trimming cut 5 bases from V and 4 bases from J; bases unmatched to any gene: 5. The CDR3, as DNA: TGTGCCAGCAGTAGCGGGGTGGGGTACGAGCAGTACTTC. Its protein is CASSSGVGYEQYF.

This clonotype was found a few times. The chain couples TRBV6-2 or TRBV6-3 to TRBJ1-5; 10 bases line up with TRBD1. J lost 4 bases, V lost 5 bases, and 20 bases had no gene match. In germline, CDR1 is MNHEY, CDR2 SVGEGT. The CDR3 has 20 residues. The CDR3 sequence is CASSPPLGQGGHPQNQPQHF. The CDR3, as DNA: TGTGCCAGCAGTCCCCCCCTTGGACAGGGGGGTCACCCTCAGAATCAGCCCCAGCATTTT.

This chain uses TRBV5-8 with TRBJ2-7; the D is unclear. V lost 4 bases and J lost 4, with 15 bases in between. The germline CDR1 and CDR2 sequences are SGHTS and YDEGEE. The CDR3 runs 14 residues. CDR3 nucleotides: TGTGCCAGCAGCGCCCAGGCCTCCATTTACGAGCAGTACTTC. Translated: CASSAQASIYEQYF.

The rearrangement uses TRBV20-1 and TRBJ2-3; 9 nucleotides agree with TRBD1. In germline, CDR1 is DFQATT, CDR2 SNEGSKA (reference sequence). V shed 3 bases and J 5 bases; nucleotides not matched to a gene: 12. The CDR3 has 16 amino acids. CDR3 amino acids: CSARGGQGSYQDTQYF. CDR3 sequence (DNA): TGCAGTGCTAGGGGGGGACAGGGCTCGTATCAAGATACGCAGTATTTT.

Here the CDR3 DNA reads TGTGCCACCAGTGACTGGGGTCATTCGGACAGTTTTAGCACAGATACGCAGTATTTT. Amino acid sequence: CATSDWGHSDSFSTDTQYF. The chain links TRBV24-1 to TRBJ2-3, with D possibly TRBD1 on 6 matching bases. The CDR3 totals 19 residues. Trimming took 4 bases from V and 0 from J, leaving 22 bases between them. CDR1 is KGHDR, CDR2 SFDVKD, per germline.